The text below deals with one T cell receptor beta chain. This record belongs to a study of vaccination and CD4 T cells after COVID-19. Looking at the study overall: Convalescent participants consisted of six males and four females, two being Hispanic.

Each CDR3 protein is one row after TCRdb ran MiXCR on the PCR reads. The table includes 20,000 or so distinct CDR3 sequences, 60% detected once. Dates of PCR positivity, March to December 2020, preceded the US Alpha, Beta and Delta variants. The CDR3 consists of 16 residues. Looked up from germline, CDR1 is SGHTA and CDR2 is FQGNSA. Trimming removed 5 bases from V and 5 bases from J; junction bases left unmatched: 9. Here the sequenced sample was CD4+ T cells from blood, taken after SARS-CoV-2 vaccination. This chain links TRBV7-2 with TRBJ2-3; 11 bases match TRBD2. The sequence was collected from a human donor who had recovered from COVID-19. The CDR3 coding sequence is TGTGCCAGCAGCCCCACTAGCGGGAGCGGAAGAGATACGCAGTATTTT. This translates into CASSPTSGSGRDTQYF.